This record concerns one T cell receptor beta chain sequence. The data are from a study of long-term antiretroviral therapy in people with HIV. Study background: Some samples came about a decade before the 2015 immediate-ART recommendation, and these were the earliest.

Survey-level resolution applied to immunoSEQ assay v3.0. Assay used: immunoSEQ multiplex PCR; TCRdb lists only in-frame clones, some missing. Among around 37,000 clones listed, about 82% were seen once. Deletions cut 4 bases from V and 6 bases from J, with 14 bases between. Germline CDR1 reads SGHTA; CDR2 reads FQGNSA. This CDR3 has 14 amino acids. The specimen was unsorted PBMCs, collected about 3.5 years after starting antiretroviral therapy. The clonotype originates from a man aged 18 to 35 with HIV. This chain connects TRBV7-2 to TRBJ2-3; D may correspond to TRBD1 or TRBD2 (6 bases each). The DNA for the CDR3 is TGTGCCAGCAGCTCCCGGGGGACAACGGATACGCAGTATTTT. It is translated as CASSSRGTTDTQYF. Drawing the rest from reference TRBV7-2 and TRBJ2-3, the complete variable domain is GAGVSQSPSNKVTEKGKDVELRCDPISGHTALYWYRQSLGQGLEFLIYFQGNSAPDKSGLPSDRFSAERTGGSVSTLTIQRTQQEDSAVYLCASSSRGTTDTQYFGPGTRLTVL.